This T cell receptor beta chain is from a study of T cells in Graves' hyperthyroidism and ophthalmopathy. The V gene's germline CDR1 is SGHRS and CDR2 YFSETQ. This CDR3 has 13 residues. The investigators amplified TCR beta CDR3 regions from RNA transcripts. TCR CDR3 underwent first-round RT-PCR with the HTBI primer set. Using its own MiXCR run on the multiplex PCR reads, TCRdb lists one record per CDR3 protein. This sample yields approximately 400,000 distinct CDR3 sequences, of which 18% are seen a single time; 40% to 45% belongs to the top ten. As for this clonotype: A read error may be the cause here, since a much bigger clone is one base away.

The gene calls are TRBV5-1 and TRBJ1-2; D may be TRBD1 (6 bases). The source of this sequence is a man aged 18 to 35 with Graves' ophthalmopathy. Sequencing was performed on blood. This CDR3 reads CASSLGTGGGCTF. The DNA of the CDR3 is TGCGCCAGCAGCTTGGGGACCGGCGGGGGCTGCACCTTC.